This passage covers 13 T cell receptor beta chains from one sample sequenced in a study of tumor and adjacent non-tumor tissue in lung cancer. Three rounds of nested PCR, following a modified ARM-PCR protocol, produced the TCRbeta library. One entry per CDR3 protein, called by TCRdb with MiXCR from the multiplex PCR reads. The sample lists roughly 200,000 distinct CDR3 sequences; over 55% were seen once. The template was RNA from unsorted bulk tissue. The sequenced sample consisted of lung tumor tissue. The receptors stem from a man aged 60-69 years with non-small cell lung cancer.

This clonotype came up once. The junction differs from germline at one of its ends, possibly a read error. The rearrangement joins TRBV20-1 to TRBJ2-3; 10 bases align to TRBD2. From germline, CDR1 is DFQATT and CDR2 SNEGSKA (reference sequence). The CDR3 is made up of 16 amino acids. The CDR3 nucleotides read TGCAGTGTTAGAGGTCGACTAGCGGGTAACACCGATACGCAGTATTTT. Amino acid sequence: CSVRGRLAGNTDTQYF.

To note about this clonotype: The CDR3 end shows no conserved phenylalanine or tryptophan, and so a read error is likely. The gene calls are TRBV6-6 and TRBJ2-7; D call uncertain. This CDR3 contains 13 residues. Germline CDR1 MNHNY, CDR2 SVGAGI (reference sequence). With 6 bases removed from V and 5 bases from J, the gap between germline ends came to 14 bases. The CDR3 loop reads CASSTPRAHEQYL. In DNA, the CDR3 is TGTGCCAGCAGCACCCCGCGAGCCCACGAGCAGTACCTC.

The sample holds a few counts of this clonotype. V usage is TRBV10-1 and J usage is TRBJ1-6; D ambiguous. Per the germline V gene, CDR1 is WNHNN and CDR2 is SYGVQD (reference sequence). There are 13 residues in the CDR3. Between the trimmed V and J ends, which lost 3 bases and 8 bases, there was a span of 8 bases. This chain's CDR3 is CASSERPYSPLHF. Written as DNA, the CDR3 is TGCGCCAGCAGTGAAAGGCCATATTCACCCCTCCACTTT.

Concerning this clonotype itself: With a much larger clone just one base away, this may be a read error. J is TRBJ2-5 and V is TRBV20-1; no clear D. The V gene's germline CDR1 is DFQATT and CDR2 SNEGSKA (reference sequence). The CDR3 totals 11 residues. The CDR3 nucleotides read TGCAGTGCTAGTAGCAAAGAGAACCAGTACTTC. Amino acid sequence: CSASSKENQYF.

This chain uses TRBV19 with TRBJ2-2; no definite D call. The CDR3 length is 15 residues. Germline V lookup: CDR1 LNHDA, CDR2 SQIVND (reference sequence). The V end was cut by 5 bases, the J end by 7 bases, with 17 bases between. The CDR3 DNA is TGTGCCAGTAGTTTCGTAGGGCAGGCCATCGGGGAGCTGTTTTTT. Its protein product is CASSFVGQAIGELFF.

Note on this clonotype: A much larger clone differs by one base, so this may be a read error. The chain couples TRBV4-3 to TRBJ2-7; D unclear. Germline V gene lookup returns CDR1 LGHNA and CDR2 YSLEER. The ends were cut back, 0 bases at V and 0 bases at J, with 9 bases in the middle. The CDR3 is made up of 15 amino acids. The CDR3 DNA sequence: TGCGCCAGCAGCCAAGATCAGGATCCCTCCTACGAGCAGTACTTC. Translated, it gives CASSQDQDPSYEQYF.

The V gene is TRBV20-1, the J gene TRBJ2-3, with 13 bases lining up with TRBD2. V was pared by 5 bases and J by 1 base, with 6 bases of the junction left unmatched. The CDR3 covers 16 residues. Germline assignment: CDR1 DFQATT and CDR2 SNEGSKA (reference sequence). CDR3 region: CSADPGTSGGTDTQYF. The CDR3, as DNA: TGCAGTGCTGATCCCGGGACTAGCGGGGGCACAGATACGCAGTATTTT.

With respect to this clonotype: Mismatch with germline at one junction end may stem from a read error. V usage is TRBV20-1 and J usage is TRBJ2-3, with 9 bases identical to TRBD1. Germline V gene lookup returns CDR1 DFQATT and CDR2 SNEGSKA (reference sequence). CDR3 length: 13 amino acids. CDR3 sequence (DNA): TGCAGTGCTAGTACAGGGGGCACAAATACGCAGTATTTT. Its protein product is CSASTGGTNTQYF.

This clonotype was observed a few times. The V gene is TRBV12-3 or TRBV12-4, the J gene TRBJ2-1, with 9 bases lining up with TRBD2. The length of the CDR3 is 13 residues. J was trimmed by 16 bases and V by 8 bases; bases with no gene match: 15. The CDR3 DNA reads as TGTGCCAGCTCCATGGCAGCGGGGGGAGACTCATTCTTC. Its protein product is CASSMAAGGDSFF.

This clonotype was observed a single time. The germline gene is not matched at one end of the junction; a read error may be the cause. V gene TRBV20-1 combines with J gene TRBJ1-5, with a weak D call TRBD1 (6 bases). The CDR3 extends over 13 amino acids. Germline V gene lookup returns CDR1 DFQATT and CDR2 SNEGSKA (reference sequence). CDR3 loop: CSARLDRNQPRHF. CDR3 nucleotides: TGCAGTGCTAGGCTTGACAGGAATCAGCCCCGGCATTTT.

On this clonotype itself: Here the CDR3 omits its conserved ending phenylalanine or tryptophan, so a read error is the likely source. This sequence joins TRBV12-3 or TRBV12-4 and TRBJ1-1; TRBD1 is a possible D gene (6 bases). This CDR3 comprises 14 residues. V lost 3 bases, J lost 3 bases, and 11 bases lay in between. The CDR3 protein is CASSFSDRHTEAFV. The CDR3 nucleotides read TGTGCCAGCAGTTTCTCCGACAGGCACACTGAAGCTTTCGTT.

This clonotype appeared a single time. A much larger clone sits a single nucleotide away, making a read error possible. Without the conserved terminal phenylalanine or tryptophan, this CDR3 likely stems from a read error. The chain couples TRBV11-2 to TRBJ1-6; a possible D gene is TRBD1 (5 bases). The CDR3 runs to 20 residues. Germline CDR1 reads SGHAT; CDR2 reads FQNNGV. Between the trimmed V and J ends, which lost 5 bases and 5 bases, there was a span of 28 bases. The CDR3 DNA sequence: TGTGCCAGCAGCGACCGGGCCCCGGGACGGGGGGGGGTAAATAATTCACCCCTCCACCTT. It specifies CASSDRAPGRGGVNNSPLHL.

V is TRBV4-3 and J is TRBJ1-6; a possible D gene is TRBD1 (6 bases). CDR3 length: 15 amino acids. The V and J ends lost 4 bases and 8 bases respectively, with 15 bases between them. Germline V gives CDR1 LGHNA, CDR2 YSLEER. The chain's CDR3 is CASSLDPGVDSPLHF. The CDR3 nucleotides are TGCGCCAGCAGCCTAGATCCAGGGGTGGATTCACCCCTCCACTTT.